This T cell receptor (beta chain) is from a study of blood T cell repertoires in COVID-19. Study details: Italy, Spain and the United States were the sources of the convalescent and acute COVID-19 samples. Sample material is recorded as cDNA or gDNA derived from T cells, B-cell-depleted T cells, or PBMCs.

The CDR3 is made up of 14 amino acids. CDR1 and CDR2 from the germline V gene are LNHDA and SQIVND (reference sequence). The germline V and J ends were trimmed by 6 bases and 2 bases, with 13 bases remaining between them. As handled by the study authors: The authors estimated nucleated cell counts from reference gene primer amplification. Sequencing used immunoSEQ multiplex PCR; TCRdb keeps in-frame clones, though not all of them. The D gene and trimming were derived from the DNA, and the V and J assignments and clone size from that table. The sample holds about 70,000 clones, approximately 85% seen once.

The receptor was isolated from a woman of 80 years or more with active or convalescent COVID-19. This chain links TRBV19 with TRBJ1-2, with D unclear. The sequenced material came from peripheral blood. The CDR3 bases are TGTGCCAGTAGACCAACCGACATGAACTATGGCTACACCTTC. This sequence encodes CASRPTDMNYGYTF.